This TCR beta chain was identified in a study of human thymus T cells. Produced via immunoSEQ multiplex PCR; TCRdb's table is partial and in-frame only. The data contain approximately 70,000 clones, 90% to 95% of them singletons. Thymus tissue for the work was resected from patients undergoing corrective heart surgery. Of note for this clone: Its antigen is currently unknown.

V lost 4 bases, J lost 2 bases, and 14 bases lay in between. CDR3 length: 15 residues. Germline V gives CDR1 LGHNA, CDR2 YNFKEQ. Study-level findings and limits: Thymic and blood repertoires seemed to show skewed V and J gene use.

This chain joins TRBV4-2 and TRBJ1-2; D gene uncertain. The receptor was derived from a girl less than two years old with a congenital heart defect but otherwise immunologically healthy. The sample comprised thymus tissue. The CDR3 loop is CASSPRRASNYGYTF. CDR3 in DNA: TGTGCCAGCAGCCCTAGGAGGGCCTCAAACTATGGCTACACCTTC.